The rows below give T cell receptor beta chains drawn from one sample of a study of blood T cell repertoires in COVID-19. Data came from immunoSEQ multiplex PCR; TCRdb stores just in-frame clones and leaves some out. The table shows 350,000 to 450,000 clones, with around nine tenths occurring only once. Sequenced: PBMCs or T cells enriched from blood (not recorded which). These receptors all stem from a young woman who had been exposed to COVID-19. CDR3s include the opening cysteine and the closing phenylalanine or tryptophan. Fields, in order: V gene, D gene, clone size, J gene, CDR3 DNA, CDR3 protein. A D gene is named only where the DNA matches it firmly. The size field is filled for only some rows; it gives once, few, many or a size class.

>TRBV5-4|TRBD2|once|TRBJ2-7
TGTGCCAGCAGCTTGGGCGGGACTAGCGGGAACTACGAGCAGTACTTC
CASSLGGTSGNYEQYF
>TRBV5-8|.|.|TRBJ1-3
TGTGCCAGCAGCTTGTGGACAGTCGGAAACACCATATATTTT
CASSLWTVGNTIYF
>TRBV5-1|.|.|TRBJ2-3
TGCGCCAGCAGCTTGGCTTCTAGATCCCTCACAGATACGCAGTATTTT
CASSLASRSLTDTQYF
>TRBV2|TRBD1|few|TRBJ1-5
TGTGCCTCCATCGGGACAGGGCCTGATCAGCCCCAGCATTTT
CASIGTGPDQPQHF
>TRBV6-5|.|.|TRBJ1-5
TGTGCCAGCAGAACGACAGGTACTAGCAATCAGCCCCAGCATTTT
CASRTTGTSNQPQHF
>TRBV6-5|TRBD2|.|TRBJ2-3
TGTGCCAGCAGGCGGACTAGCGGGGTCGAAGATACGCAGTATTTT
CASRRTSGVEDTQYF
>TRBV7-2|TRBD1|.|TRBJ1-2
TGTGCCAGCAGCTTAGTGCCAGGGGGCTTGGCGGATGGCTACACCTTC
CASSLVPGGLADGYTF
>TRBV27|TRBD2|.|TRBJ2-7
TGTGCCAGCAGTTCACTAGCGGGTTTGGACGAGCAGTACTTC
CASSSLAGLDEQYF
>TRBV27|.|.|TRBJ2-7
TGTGCCAGCAGTTTTGGGGGCCTCGAGCAGTACTTC
CASSFGGLEQYF
>TRBV7-9|TRBD1|few|TRBJ1-2
TGTGCCAGCAGCGACGGACAGGGGGGAGCCTTCAACTATGGCTACACCTTC
CASSDGQGGAFNYGYTF